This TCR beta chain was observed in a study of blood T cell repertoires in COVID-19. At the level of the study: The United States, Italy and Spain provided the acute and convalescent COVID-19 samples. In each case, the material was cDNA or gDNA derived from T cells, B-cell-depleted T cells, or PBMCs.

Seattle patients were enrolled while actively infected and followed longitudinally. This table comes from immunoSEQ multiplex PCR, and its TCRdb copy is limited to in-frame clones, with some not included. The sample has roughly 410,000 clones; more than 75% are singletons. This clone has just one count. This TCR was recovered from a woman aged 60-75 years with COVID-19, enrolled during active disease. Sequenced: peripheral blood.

Here the CDR3 reads CATAGLAGYRTQYF. CDR3 DNA sequence: TGTGCCACCGCGGGACTAGCGGGTTATCGGACCCAGTACTTC. This rearrangement joins TRBV6-5 to TRBJ2-5; 12 bases align to TRBD2. CDR3 length equals 14 residues. After removal of 10 bases from V and 7 bases from J, the junction contained 10 bases not matched to a gene. The germline CDR1 and CDR2 sequences are MNHEY and SVGAGI.